The 10 T cell receptor beta chains presented below share a single source sample, sequenced in a study of cytotoxic CD8 clonotypes in ibrutinib-treated CLL (dated by TCRdb to the early 2020s). Library preparation was by the immunoSEQ multiplex PCR assay. Here the immuneACCESS table is served through TCRdb, limited to in-frame sequences with V and J called. Missing clones are a known gap in these copies; in checked studies unresolved V genes cover under half, and the rest lacks a known reason. The sample contains a few hundred thousand clones, around four fifths of them found a single time. The top ten clones comprise 6.7% of the sample. The sequenced sample was PBMCs, obtained before ibrutinib treatment. The receptor source for this set is a human donor with chronic lymphocytic leukemia.

This sequence joins TRBV5-4 and TRBJ2-3; D ambiguous. V was pared by 0 bases and J by 3 bases, with 11 bases between. This CDR3 is 15 amino acids long. Germline-derived CDR1 and CDR2 are SGHNT and YYREEE (reference sequence). CDR3 residues: CASSLGLGWTDTQYF. CDR3 in DNA: TGTGCCAGCAGCTTGGGGTTAGGGTGGACAGATACGCAGTATTTT.

This sequence joins TRBV5-1 and TRBJ1-2; D unresolved. Germline values: CDR1 SGHRS, CDR2 YFSETQ. Trimming took 0 bases from V and 0 from J, leaving 6 bases between them. CDR3 size: 14 residues. CDR3 amino acids: CASSLADSNYGYTF. CDR3 nucleotide sequence: TGCGCCAGCAGCTTGGCCGACTCTAACTATGGCTACACCTTC.

The chain recombines TRBV18 with TRBJ2-3, with 8 bases aligning to TRBD2. With V trimmed by 4 bases and J by 0 bases, 18 bases remained unmatched. This CDR3 is 20 amino acids long. Germline lookup yields CDR1 KGHSH and CDR2 LQKENI. The CDR3 sequence: CASSQGLRTSGFTSTDTQYF. As DNA, the CDR3 is TGTGCCAGCTCACAGGGCCTTCGTACTAGCGGATTTACTAGCACAGATACGCAGTATTTT. Based on the CDR3 plus reference TRBV18 and TRBJ2-3, the full variable domain is NAGVMQNPRHLVRRRGQEARLRCSPMKGHSHVYWYRQLPEEGLKFMVYLQKENIIDESGMPKERFSAEFPKEGPSILRIQQVVRGDSAAYFCASSQGLRTSGFTSTDTQYFGPGTRLTVL.

V gene TRBV28 combines with J gene TRBJ2-3, with 10 bases that match TRBD2. This CDR3 is built from 17 residues. The germline V gene encodes CDR1 MDHEN and CDR2 SYDVKM. V lost 3 bases, J lost 0 bases, and 6 bases stayed unmatched. CDR3 nucleotides: TGTGCCAGCAGTTTCCCGCTAGCGGGAGCTAGCACAGATACGCAGTATTTT. Amino acid sequence: CASSFPLAGASTDTQYF.

The chain combines TRBV7-2 with TRBJ2-6; D ambiguous. This CDR3 spans 17 amino acids. Germline-derived CDR1 and CDR2 are SGHTA and FQGNSA. V was shortened by 0 bases and J by 0 bases, with 9 bases between the two germline ends. CDR3 in DNA: TGTGCCAGCAGCTTAGCAGGGTGGTTCTCTGGGGCCAACGTCCTGACTTTC. It is translated as CASSLAGWFSGANVLTF.

The chain recombines TRBV2 with TRBJ2-1; no firm D call. This CDR3 region has 16 residues. V dropped 6 bases and J dropped 5 bases, with 20 bases sitting between them. Germline CDR1 is SNHLY and CDR2 is FYNNEI. The CDR3 loop reads CASRRMPQGFNNEQFF. CDR3 DNA: TGTGCCAGCAGGCGAATGCCGCAAGGGTTCAACAATGAGCAGTTCTTC.

The gene calls are TRBV15 and TRBJ2-5; 13 nucleotides match TRBD2. The germline V gene encodes CDR1 LNHNV and CDR2 YYDKDF (reference sequence). The CDR3 has 17 residues. J was trimmed by 4 bases and V by 1 base; bases with no gene match: 6. The CDR3, as DNA: TGTGCCACCAGCAGAGGTCGGACTAGCGGGAGTGGAGAGACCCAGTACTTC. Its protein is CATSRGRTSGSGETQYF. Variable domain in full (rest from reference TRBV15 and TRBJ2-5): DAMVIQNPRYQVTQFGKPVTLSCSQTLNHNVMYWYQQKSSQAPKLLFHYYDKDFNNEADTPDNFQSRRPNTSFCFLDIRSPGLGDTAMYLCATSRGRTSGSGETQYFGPGTRLLVL.

V usage is TRBV28 and J usage is TRBJ2-5; D is ambiguous. Germline CDR1 and CDR2: MDHEN and SYDVKM. Trimming stripped 5 bases from V and 0 bases from J, with 10 bases between. The CDR3 loop spans 14 amino acids. The CDR3 is CASSAGQYQETQYF. CDR3 nucleotides: TGTGCCAGCAGTGCTGGGCAGTACCAAGAGACCCAGTACTTC.

This chain connects TRBV30 to TRBJ1-5; no definite D call. Germline V lookup: CDR1 GTSNPN, CDR2 SVGIG (reference sequence). V was shortened by 0 bases and J by 3 bases, with 3 bases between the two germline ends. This CDR3 is built from 12 residues. The CDR3 protein is CAWSVANQPQHF. The CDR3 bases are TGTGCCTGGAGTGTAGCCAATCAGCCCCAGCATTTT.

The chain has TRBV11-3 and TRBJ2-1; 14 bases match TRBD2. V lost 5 bases to trimming and J lost 6 bases; unmatched junction nucleotides: 3. The CDR3 loop spans 15 amino acids. Germline V gene lookup returns CDR1 SGHNT and CDR2 YENEEA. The CDR3 nucleotides are TGTGCCAGCAGCGTCGGACTAGCGGGGGGCAATGAGCAGTTCTTC. Translation: CASSVGLAGGNEQFF. Full variable domain (remainder filled in from reference TRBV11-3 and TRBJ2-1): EAGVVQSPRYKIIEKKQPVAFWCNPISGHNTLYWYLQNLGQGPELLIRYENEEAVDDSQLPKDRFSAERLKGVDSTLKIQPAELGDSAVYLCASSVGLAGGNEQFFGPGTRLTVL.